The clone carrying this T cell receptor (beta chain) was found many times. Its specificity is unknown. V was pared by 4 bases and J by 1 base, with 5 bases between. The CDR3 length is 13 residues. Germline CDR1 reads KGHSH; CDR2 reads LQKENI. The sample comes from a study of breast tumors, draining lymph nodes, adjacent tissues. TCRdb redid the calling of the multiplex PCR reads with MiXCR, one entry per CDR3 protein. The sample holds about 47,000 distinct CDR3 sequences; under 25% are singletons and the top ten take roughly 8%. Study findings and constraints: Findings are consistent with lymph node origin and intratumoral expansion of most tumor T cells. Tumor TCR diversity was below lymph nodes but above nontumor tissue.

Input material: breast tumor tissue. The clonotype comes from a female donor with breast cancer. Some clones in this sample may be carry-over from other donors' samples. This sequence joins TRBV18 and TRBJ1-5; D gene unclear. For the CDR3, the DNA is TGTGCCAGCTCACGCGACAGCAATCAGCCCCAGCATTTT. Its translation is CASSRDSNQPQHF. Full variable domain (outside the CDR3, taken from reference TRBV18 and TRBJ1-5): NAGVMQNPRHLVRRRGQEARLRCSPMKGHSHVYWYRQLPEEGLKFMVYLQKENIIDESGMPKERFSAEFPKEGPSILRIQQVVRGDSAAYFCASSRDSNQPQHFGDGTRLSIL.